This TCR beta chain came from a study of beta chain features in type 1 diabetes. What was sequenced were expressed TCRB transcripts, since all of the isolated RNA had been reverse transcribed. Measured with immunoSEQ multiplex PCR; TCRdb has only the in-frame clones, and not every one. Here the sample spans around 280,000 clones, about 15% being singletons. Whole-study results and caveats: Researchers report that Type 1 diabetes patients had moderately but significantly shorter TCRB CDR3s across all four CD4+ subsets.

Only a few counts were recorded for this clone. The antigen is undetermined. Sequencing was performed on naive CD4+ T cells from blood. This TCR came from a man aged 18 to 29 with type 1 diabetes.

Here the CDR3 reads CASSLSIAADTQYF. Here the CDR3 DNA reads TGTGCCAGTAGCTTGAGTATTGCGGCAGATACGCAGTATTTT. This rearrangement joins TRBV19 to TRBJ2-3; D uncertain. The CDR3 consists of 14 residues. The germline V gene encodes CDR1 LNHDA and CDR2 SQIVND (reference sequence). V lost 6 bases, J lost 4 bases, and 14 bases lay in between.